The rows below give T cell receptor beta chains drawn from one sample of a study of shared T cell receptors in the human thymus. Data came from immunoSEQ multiplex PCR; TCRdb stores just in-frame clones and leaves some out. The sample comprises about 660,000 clones, approximately 87% of which are singletons, and under 0.01% rests with the top ten. The sample was also linked to a second study, of human thymus T cells.

Sequencing input: thymocytes. The receptors derive from a boy less than two years old with a congenital heart defect. Both conserved end residues are part of each CDR3. Fields, in order: J gene, V gene, D gene, CDR3 DNA, CDR3 protein. D genes are given only for firm matches.

j_call: TRBJ2-1
v_call: TRBV2
d_call: .
cdr3_nt: TGTGCCAGGCACAGTCGGGGGTGTAATGAGCAGTTCTTC
cdr3_aa: CARHSRGCNEQFF

j_call: TRBJ2-7
v_call: TRBV6-1
d_call: .
cdr3_nt: TGTGCCACTAGGCGGTTAGACAGGAGCTCCTACGAGCAGTACTTC
cdr3_aa: CATRRLDRSSYEQYF

j_call: TRBJ1-4
v_call: TRBV5-6
d_call: TRBD1
cdr3_nt: TGTGCCAGCAGCTTACAGGGGGCATATGAAAAACTGTTTTTT
cdr3_aa: CASSLQGAYEKLFF

j_call: TRBJ2-7
v_call: TRBV5-1
d_call: .
cdr3_nt: TGCGCCAGCCGTGGCGGCTCCTACGAGCAGTACTTC
cdr3_aa: CASRGGSYEQYF

j_call: TRBJ2-1
v_call: TRBV9
d_call: TRBD2
cdr3_nt: TGTGCCAGCAGCGTCTTAGGGTCGGGAGGTCTTTACAATGAGCAGTTCTTC
cdr3_aa: CASSVLGSGGLYNEQFF

j_call: TRBJ1-5
v_call: TRBV10-2
d_call: .
cdr3_nt: TGCGCCAGCAGTGAGTCGACTCCATATGGGTTCGATCAGCCCCAGCATTTT
cdr3_aa: CASSESTPYGFDQPQHF

j_call: TRBJ1-5
v_call: TRBV19
d_call: TRBD1
cdr3_nt: TGTGCCAGTAGGCGACAGGGGTATTGGGATCAGCCCCAGCATTTT
cdr3_aa: CASRRQGYWDQPQHF

j_call: TRBJ1-1
v_call: TRBV7-9
d_call: .
cdr3_nt: TGTGCCAGCAGCCCGCGGGACACTGAAGCTTTCTTT
cdr3_aa: CASSPRDTEAFF

j_call: TRBJ1-4
v_call: TRBV2
d_call: TRBD1
cdr3_nt: TGTGCCAGCTCCTTTGGACAGGGGTTCGGCGAAAAACTGTTTTTT
cdr3_aa: CASSFGQGFGEKLFF

j_call: TRBJ1-1
v_call: TRBV12-5
d_call: TRBD1
cdr3_nt: TGTGCTAGTGGTTTAACAGGGGCCAACACTGAAGCTTTCTTT
cdr3_aa: CASGLTGANTEAFF